Included here is one TCR beta chain sequence, with context. The PCR made use of 60 Vbeta and 13 Jbeta primers. Sequencing used immunoSEQ multiplex PCR; TCRdb keeps in-frame clones, though not all of them. Among roughly 120,000 clones listed, approximately 75% were seen once. The sample originates from a study of cytomegalovirus exposure and HLA in healthy donors. This CDR3 is 17 amino acids long. V was pared by 6 bases and J by 2 bases, with 14 bases of the junction left unmatched. CDR1 and CDR2 (germline): SGDLS, YYNGEE. The V call is TRBV9, the J call TRBJ2-3; the match to TRBD1 covers 8 bases. Sequenced sample: PBMCs. The receptor was isolated from a man in his forties or fifties in good health and CMV-seronegative. In nucleotides, the CDR3 is TGTGCCAGCAACACCCTCATCAGGGGGCGAAACACAGATACGCAGTATTTT. This gives the protein CASNTLIRGRNTDTQYF.